A selection of T cell receptor beta chains follows, all from one sample in a study of T cell responses to AZD1222 COVID-19 vaccine. Only in-frame clones appear in the TCRdb table, and some are missing; sequencing was by immunoSEQ multiplex PCR. The sample has 140,000 to 150,000 clones; 92% are singletons. The starting material was peripheral blood, obtained 28 days after the second AZD1222 dose. The receptors were gathered from an adult who received the AZD1222 COVID-19 vaccine. Both conserved end residues are part of each CDR3. Fields, in order: V gene, J gene, D gene, clone size, CDR3 protein, CDR3 DNA. A D gene is named only where the DNA matches it firmly. Rows give clone size only sometimes, using once, few, many, or a class for an expanded clone.

V: TRBV6-5; J: TRBJ1-3; D: .; size: .; CDR3: CASSYSGEVGNTIYF; DNA: TGTGCCAGCAGTTACTCGGGGGAAGTTGGAAACACCATATATTTT
V: TRBV5-1; J: TRBJ2-7; D: .; size: .; CDR3: CASSPRGREQYF; DNA: TGCGCCAGCAGCCCCAGGGGGAGGGAGCAGTACTTC
V: TRBV10-3; J: TRBJ1-6; D: TRBD1; size: .; CDR3: CAISGGQGNNSPLHF; DNA: TGTGCCATCAGTGGTGGACAGGGAAATAATTCACCCCTCCACTTT
V: TRBV5-1; J: TRBJ1-2; D: .; size: once; CDR3: CASSPGQTTGYTF; DNA: TGCGCCAGCAGCCCCGGACAGACAACTGGCTACACCTTC
V: TRBV6-5; J: TRBJ2-7; D: .; size: .; CDR3: CASSYAGSRGPYEQYF; DNA: TGTGCCAGCAGTTACGCCGGCTCCCGCGGCCCCTACGAGCAGTACTTC
V: TRBV3-1/TRBV3-2; J: TRBJ2-7; D: TRBD2; size: .; CDR3: CASSQVAGAWHEQYF; DNA: TGTGCCAGCAGCCAAGTAGCGGGAGCGTGGCACGAGCAGTACTTC
V: TRBV11-3; J: TRBJ2-7; D: TRBD1; size: .; CDR3: CASSPRQGSSYEQYF; DNA: TGTGCCAGCAGTCCCCGACAGGGAAGCTCCTACGAGCAGTACTTC
V: TRBV6-5; J: TRBJ1-4; D: TRBD1; size: .; CDR3: CASRNDRGGGEKLFF; DNA: TGTGCCAGCAGAAACGACAGGGGCGGGGGTGAAAAACTGTTTTTT
V: TRBV30; J: TRBJ2-5; D: TRBD2; size: .; CDR3: CAWSEPPGLAGEETQYF; DNA: TGTGCCTGGAGTGAACCGCCGGGACTAGCGGGAGAAGAGACCCAGTACTTC
V: TRBV12-5; J: TRBJ1-1; D: .; size: .; CDR3: CASGRHTETEAFF; DNA: TGTGCTAGTGGCCGTCATACGGAGACTGAAGCTTTCTTT
V: TRBV11-2; J: TRBJ2-1; D: TRBD2; size: .; CDR3: CASSPLSGSSYNEQFF; DNA: TGTGCCAGCAGCCCCCTTAGCGGGAGCTCCTACAATGAGCAGTTCTTC
V: TRBV12-3/TRBV12-4; J: TRBJ1-2; D: .; size: .; CDR3: CASSLAADYGYTF; DNA: TGTGCCAGCAGTTTAGCGGCCGACTATGGCTACACCTTC
V: TRBV19; J: TRBJ1-2; D: TRBD1; size: .; CDR3: CASFHPGQGADYGYTF; DNA: TGTGCCAGCTTTCACCCGGGACAGGGCGCCGACTATGGCTACACCTTC
V: TRBV29-1; J: TRBJ1-6; D: TRBD1; size: once; CDR3: CSVRGDRDDSPLHF; DNA: TGCAGCGTGCGGGGGGACAGGGACGATTCACCCCTCCACTTT
V: TRBV18; J: TRBJ1-2; D: .; size: .; CDR3: CASSPGDPSPTF; DNA: TGTGCCAGCTCACCAGGGGACCCCTCCCCGACCTTC
V: TRBV7-6; J: TRBJ1-5; D: TRBD1; size: .; CDR3: CASSFETPGQGINQPQHF; DNA: TGTGCCAGCAGCTTCGAAACACCGGGACAGGGAATCAATCAGCCCCAGCATTTT
V: TRBV27; J: TRBJ1-6; D: .; size: .; CDR3: CASSSQTPSPLHF; DNA: TGTGCCAGCAGTTCACAAACCCCTTCACCCCTCCACTTT
V: TRBV18; J: TRBJ2-1; D: .; size: .; CDR3: CASSEGVGEQFF; DNA: TGTGCCAGCTCAGAAGGGGTAGGTGAGCAGTTCTTC
V: TRBV4-3; J: TRBJ1-6; D: .; size: .; CDR3: CASSQDWTARNSPLHF; DNA: TGCGCCAGCAGCCAAGACTGGACAGCTCGAAATTCACCCCTCCACTTT